This TCR beta chain was obtained from a study of T cell repertoires in cytomegalovirus infection. Trimming stripped 5 bases from V and 3 bases from J, with 14 bases between. The length of the CDR3 is 14 residues. The germline gives CDR1 MNHNY, CDR2 SVGAGI (reference sequence). TCRdb re-called the reads with MiXCR, one entry per CDR3 protein. The repertoire has around 300,000 distinct CDR3 sequences, over 20% of them found once; the top ten carry approximately 14%. This receptor was taken from a human donor in good health (CMV status not recorded). Some clones in this sample may be carry-over from other donors' samples. Specimen: PBMCs. The chain recombines TRBV6-6 with TRBJ2-7; possibly TRBD1 or TRBD2 for D (5 bases each). The chain's CDR3 is CASSLRDGIYEQYF. The CDR3 DNA reads TGTGCCAGCAGTCTCCGGGACGGAATCTACGAGCAGTACTTC.